These T cell receptor beta chains were read from a single sample in a study of cytomegalovirus exposure and HLA in healthy donors. Data came from immunoSEQ multiplex PCR; TCRdb stores just in-frame clones and leaves some out. The repertoire consists of about 230,000 clones, with about 77% occurring once and the leading ten covering approximately 0.47%. The sample was PBMCs. These receptors all come from a boy between 5 and 17 years old in good health and CMV-seronegative. Both conserved end residues are part of each CDR3. The D gene is left open where the match is weak. The size of a clone is reported for some rows only, either as once, few or many, or as a class for expanded clones.

d_call,j_call,clone_size,v_call,cdr3_aa,cdr3_nt
.,TRBJ2-7,.,TRBV30,CAWSDQNYYEQYF,TGTGCCTGGAGTGATCAGAACTACTACGAGCAGTACTTC
TRBD1,TRBJ1-5,.,TRBV27,CASSPRQGSNQPQHF,TGTGCCAGCAGTCCAAGACAGGGCTCTAATCAGCCCCAGCATTTT
.,TRBJ2-2,.,TRBV6-1,CASREGAANTGELFF,TGTGCCAGCAGGGAAGGGGCAGCGAACACCGGGGAGCTGTTTTTT
.,TRBJ2-6,.,TRBV7-9,CASSLARGNGANVLTF,TGTGCCAGCAGCTTAGCGCGGGGAAATGGGGCCAACGTCCTGACTTTC
TRBD1,TRBJ1-3,once,TRBV30,CAWSDGTGVRSGNTIYF,TGTGCCTGGAGTGACGGGACAGGGGTTCGCTCTGGAAACACCATATATTTT
TRBD2,TRBJ2-5,.,TRBV11-2,CASSSGTSGRAGETQYF,TGTGCCAGCAGCTCCGGGACTAGCGGGAGGGCCGGAGAGACCCAGTACTTC
TRBD2,TRBJ2-1,.,TRBV4-2,CASSQDRTSGPSGEQFF,TGTGCCAGCAGCCAAGATCGGACTAGCGGTCCAAGCGGTGAGCAGTTCTTC
.,TRBJ2-7,.,TRBV29-1,CSAGPSSYEQYF,TGCAGCGCGGGTCCCAGCTCCTACGAGCAGTACTTC
.,TRBJ1-1,.,TRBV5-4,CASSLAGCEAFF,TGTGCCAGCAGCTTGGCGGGTTGTGAAGCTTTCTTT
.,TRBJ2-7,.,TRBV9,CASSAGVAGPIEQYF,TGTGCCAGCAGCGCAGGAGTGGCAGGGCCCATCGAGCAGTACTTC
TRBD1,TRBJ1-2,few,TRBV6-5,CASSGRDRSGYTF,TGTGCCAGCAGCGGACGGGACAGATCGGGCTACACCTTC
.,TRBJ1-6,.,TRBV27,CASSLRQGDSSLHF,TGTGCCAGCAGTTTGAGGCAGGGTGACTCATCCCTCCACTTT
TRBD1,TRBJ1-2,.,TRBV7-2,CASKGAGYGYTF,TGTGCCAGCAAGGGGGCTGGCTATGGCTACACCTTC
.,TRBJ1-6,.,TRBV30,CAWSVLSGLQSSYNSPLHF,TGTGCCTGGAGTGTACTTAGTGGGTTACAGAGCTCCTATAATTCACCCCTCCACTTT
.,TRBJ1-3,.,TRBV25-1,CASSEYFSSGNTIYF,TGTGCCAGCAGTGAATACTTTAGCTCTGGAAACACCATATATTTT
.,TRBJ2-1,.,TRBV28,CASSLGQVSHNEQFF,TGTGCCAGCAGTTTAGGGCAGGTTTCACACAATGAGCAGTTCTTC
TRBD1,TRBJ1-2,.,TRBV6-6,CASRLDRGHGYTF,TGTGCCAGCAGACTTGACAGGGGTCATGGCTACACCTTC
TRBD1,TRBJ2-1,.,TRBV7-9,CASSLGTGSSYNEQFF,TGTGCCAGCAGCTTAGGGACAGGGAGCTCCTACAATGAGCAGTTCTTC
.,TRBJ2-7,.,TRBV6-1,CASLLTGRLEQYF,TGTGCCAGCCTACTGACAGGCCGCCTCGAGCAGTACTTC
.,TRBJ2-7,.,TRBV7-9,CASSFTAYEQYF,TGTGCCAGCAGCTTCACAGCCTACGAGCAGTACTTC
.,TRBJ1-4,.,TRBV6-1,CASSQREFNEKLFF,TGTGCCAGCAGTCAGAGGGAGTTTAATGAAAAACTGTTTTTT
TRBD1,TRBJ2-7,.,TRBV7-9,CASSGDSSSYEQYF,TGTGCCAGCAGTGGGGACAGTAGCTCCTACGAGCAGTACTTC
TRBD2,TRBJ2-7,.,TRBV4-1,CASSSAQAGVNEQYF,TGCGCCAGCAGTAGTGCCCAAGCGGGAGTGAACGAGCAGTACTTC
TRBD2,TRBJ2-5,.,TRBV7-9,CASSSQTSGGLETQYF,TGTGCCAGCAGCTCACAGACTAGCGGGGGGCTGGAGACCCAGTACTTC
TRBD1,TRBJ1-1,once,TRBV29-1,CSVETGGATEAFF,TGCAGCGTTGAGACAGGGGGCGCGACTGAAGCTTTCTTT
TRBD1,TRBJ2-7,.,TRBV10-3,CAISGGQGAYEQYF,TGTGCCATCAGTGGGGGACAGGGGGCTTACGAGCAGTACTTC
.,TRBJ2-7,.,TRBV5-4,CASSLAPGVGMGGEQYF,TGTGCCAGCAGCTTGGCGCCCGGGGTAGGGATGGGGGGCGAGCAGTACTTC
.,TRBJ2-7,.,TRBV30,CAWSPLPYEQYF,TGTGCCTGGAGTCCCCTCCCCTACGAGCAGTACTTC
TRBD1,TRBJ2-2,few,TRBV6-6,CASSYPDRVNTGELFF,TGTGCCAGCAGTTACCCGGACAGGGTCAACACCGGGGAGCTGTTTTTT